Listed below are T cell receptor beta chains from one sample, sequenced in a study of cytomegalovirus exposure and HLA in healthy donors. Sequenced by immunoSEQ multiplex PCR; TCRdb stores in-frame clones only, minus some. The data hold 100,000 to 150,000 clones, with roughly four fifths observed a single time. The sequenced material came from PBMCs. The source of these receptors is a woman in her sixties or seventies in good health and CMV-seropositive. The CDR3 runs from the conserved cysteine through the conserved F or W. The order of the fields is V gene, J gene, clone size, D gene, CDR3 DNA, CDR3 protein. The D gene is left open where the match is weak. Clone size is stated in some rows and not others, as once, few, many or a class when expanded.

V: TRBV7-2; J: TRBJ2-1; size: .; D: .; DNA: TGTGCCAGCAGCTCGACACTTGGGAATGAGCAGTTCTTC; CDR3: CASSSTLGNEQFF
V: TRBV25-1; J: TRBJ2-1; size: .; D: TRBD2; DNA: TGTGCCAGCAGTGAAACAAGACTAGCGGGAGCCAATGAGCAGTTCTTC; CDR3: CASSETRLAGANEQFF
V: TRBV7-2; J: TRBJ2-6; size: .; D: .; DNA: TGTGCCAGCAGCCTAACCGGTACCAACGTCCTGACTTTC; CDR3: CASSLTGTNVLTF
V: TRBV11-2; J: TRBJ2-2; size: .; D: .; DNA: TGTGCCAGCAGCTTTCGAACTTACGGGGCCGGGGAGCTGTTTTTT; CDR3: CASSFRTYGAGELFF
V: TRBV5-6; J: TRBJ1-2; size: .; D: TRBD1; DNA: TGTGCCAGCAGCTTGGCCCGGACAGGCTATGGCTACACCTTC; CDR3: CASSLARTGYGYTF
V: TRBV12-5; J: TRBJ1-4; size: .; D: TRBD1; DNA: TGTGCTAGTGGTTTGGGACAGGGGGACGGAGAAAAACTGTTTTTT; CDR3: CASGLGQGDGEKLFF
V: TRBV7-2; J: TRBJ1-6; size: .; D: TRBD1; DNA: TGTGCCAGCACCTCGCTGGGACAGGGACGGAGTTCACCCCTCCACTTT; CDR3: CASTSLGQGRSSPLHF
V: TRBV7-2; J: TRBJ2-3; size: .; D: TRBD2; DNA: TGTGCCAGCAGCCGTAGAACTAGCGCAAGCACAGATACGCAGTATTTT; CDR3: CASSRRTSASTDTQYF
V: TRBV6-5; J: TRBJ2-7; size: .; D: .; DNA: TGTGCCAGCGGATTAGGCGGAAACTACGAGCAGTACTTC; CDR3: CASGLGGNYEQYF
V: TRBV4-2; J: TRBJ2-3; size: .; D: TRBD2; DNA: TGTGCCAGCAGCCAAGGGTGGGCTAGCGGGAGAGATACGCAGTATTTT; CDR3: CASSQGWASGRDTQYF
V: TRBV11-2; J: TRBJ2-2; size: .; D: .; DNA: TGTGCCGGTCTAGAAAGCACCGGGGAGCTGTTTTTT; CDR3: CAGLESTGELFF
V: TRBV5-6; J: TRBJ1-3; size: .; D: .; DNA: TGTGCCAGCAGCTTGACGGGGGGAAACACCATATATTTT; CDR3: CASSLTGGNTIYF
V: TRBV18; J: TRBJ1-2; size: .; D: .; DNA: TGTGCCAGCTCACCAGTCCCTCCGGACACCTATTCCCCTGGCTACACCTTC; CDR3: CASSPVPPDTYSPGYTF
V: TRBV19; J: TRBJ1-1; size: .; D: TRBD1; DNA: TGTGCCAGTAGTAACCCCACGGGACAGATAATGAACACTGAAGCTTTCTTT; CDR3: CASSNPTGQIMNTEAFF
V: TRBV27; J: TRBJ2-1; size: .; D: .; DNA: TGTGCCAGCACCGGGGGAAATGAGCAGTTCTTC; CDR3: CASTGGNEQFF
V: TRBV5-4; J: TRBJ2-3; size: .; D: TRBD1; DNA: TGTGCCAGCAGCTCACCGGGACAGGGGGGTCCAGATACGCAGTATTTT; CDR3: CASSSPGQGGPDTQYF
V: TRBV6-5; J: TRBJ2-3; size: .; D: .; DNA: TGTGCCAGCAGTAGAGATAGCACAGATACGCAGTATTTT; CDR3: CASSRDSTDTQYF
V: TRBV5-1; J: TRBJ2-1; size: .; D: .; DNA: TGCGCCAGCAGCATCCCCGGAGATGAGCAGTTCTTC; CDR3: CASSIPGDEQFF
V: TRBV1; J: TRBJ2-2; size: once; D: .; DNA: TGCACCAGCAGCCAAGGACCCGACAGGGGGCCTTCCACCGGGGAGCTGTTTTTT; CDR3: CTSSQGPDRGPSTGELFF
V: TRBV29-1; J: TRBJ2-3; size: .; D: TRBD2; DNA: TGCAGCGTGGGAAGTTATCTAGCGGGGGGCGATACGCAGTATTTT; CDR3: CSVGSYLAGGDTQYF
V: TRBV19; J: TRBJ2-3; size: .; D: TRBD1; DNA: TGTGCCAGTAGCCGTAAACCAGCAGGGGGCGAAAGCACAGATACGCAGTATTTT; CDR3: CASSRKPAGGESTDTQYF
V: TRBV7-3; J: TRBJ1-2; size: .; D: TRBD1; DNA: TGTGCCAGCAGCTCCGGGGACAGGATGAACTATGGCTACACCTTC; CDR3: CASSSGDRMNYGYTF
V: TRBV14; J: TRBJ1-2; size: .; D: TRBD1; DNA: TGTGCCAGCAGCCAGGAAAGACAGGGTGCGGGTGGCTACACCTTC; CDR3: CASSQERQGAGGYTF
V: TRBV9; J: TRBJ2-1; size: .; D: TRBD1; DNA: TGTGCCAGCAGCCCAGGGGGTAGTTCGGGCCACAATGAGCAGTTCTTC; CDR3: CASSPGGSSGHNEQFF
V: TRBV2; J: TRBJ2-7; size: .; D: .; DNA: TGTGCCAGCAATTCAGGGACTGGGGTTTGGGAGCAGTACTTC; CDR3: CASNSGTGVWEQYF
V: TRBV6-1; J: TRBJ2-1; size: .; D: TRBD2; DNA: TGTGCCAGCAGTGAGGCGGCTAGCGGGTTGTGGTATGAGCAGTTCTTC; CDR3: CASSEAASGLWYEQFF
V: TRBV2; J: TRBJ2-7; size: .; D: TRBD1; DNA: TGTGCCAGCAGCATCGGACCGGGACAGGGTTCCTACGAGCAGTACTTC; CDR3: CASSIGPGQGSYEQYF
V: TRBV7-9; J: TRBJ2-3; size: .; D: .; DNA: TGTGCCAGCAGCAAAAGCACCACAGATACGCAGTATTTT; CDR3: CASSKSTTDTQYF
V: TRBV7-2; J: TRBJ1-1; size: .; D: .; DNA: TGTGCCAGCAGCTTAGTAGTACCGTACACTGAAGCTTTCTTT; CDR3: CASSLVVPYTEAFF
V: TRBV6-7; J: TRBJ2-3; size: .; D: .; DNA: TGTGCCAGCAGTCTGCCAAGGACATACCTCAACACAGATACGCAGTATTTT; CDR3: CASSLPRTYLNTDTQYF
V: TRBV6-4; J: TRBJ2-3; size: medium-sized; D: .; DNA: TGTGCCAGCAGCCCCACAACCGGGGGCACAGATACGCAGTATTTT; CDR3: CASSPTTGGTDTQYF